This T cell receptor (beta chain) was found in a study of identical twins. This CDR3 contains 16 residues. V was trimmed by 3 bases and J by 3 bases, leaving 15 bases between them. From germline, CDR1 is ENHRY and CDR2 SYGVKD. This clonotype came up many times. TCRdb redid the calling of the 5' RACE reads with MiXCR, one entry per CDR3 protein. The sample yields 400,000 to 500,000 distinct CDR3 sequences, 18% seen once. Sample: naive T cells sorted from blood. The TCR comes from a man aged 45-65 years in good health. The rearrangement links TRBV10-3 to TRBJ2-1; possible D gene TRBD2, 6 bases. The CDR3, as DNA: TGTGCCATCAGTGATTTTAGCGGCCCAAGCTACAATGAGCAGTTCTTC. Protein sequence: CAISDFSGPSYNEQFF.